Listed below are T cell receptor beta chains from one sample, sequenced in a study of long-term antiretroviral therapy in people with HIV. Only in-frame clones appear in the TCRdb table, and some are missing; sequencing was by immunoSEQ multiplex PCR. The sample holds more than 15,000 clones, roughly 80% seen once. Specimen: unsorted PBMCs, collected less than 1.3 years before starting antiretroviral therapy. These receptors were collected from a man aged 25 to 40 with HIV. Both conserved end residues are part of each CDR3. The D gene is left open where the match is weak. Clone size, where shown, is once, few, many, or a class for clones that have expanded.

clone_size j_call d_call v_call cdr3_nt cdr3_aa
. TRBJ2-1 TRBD2 TRBV18 TGTGCCAGCTCACCAGGGACTAGCGTAGGGAATGAGCAGTTCTTC CASSPGTSVGNEQFF
. TRBJ2-5 . TRBV9 TGTGCCAGCAGCGTAGGTAGCGCCACACACCAAGAGACCCAGTACTTC CASSVGSATHQETQYF
. TRBJ1-1 TRBD1 TRBV9 TGTGCCAGCAGCTCGGGACAGGGGATTGAAGCTTTCTTT CASSSGQGIEAFF
. TRBJ2-1 TRBD2 TRBV12-5 TGTGCTAGTCCTTCCGGGACTAGCGGGAGCTCCTCCCCAAATAGCTCCTACAATGAGCAGTTCTTC CASPSGTSGSSSPNSSYNEQFF
. TRBJ1-4 . TRBV5-1 TGCGCCAGCAGCCCCCGGTGGGGTAATGAAAAACTGTTTTTT CASSPRWGNEKLFF
. TRBJ2-7 TRBD1 TRBV11-2 TGTGCCAGCAGCGTCGGGACAGGGAAATACGAGCAGTACTTC CASSVGTGKYEQYF
. TRBJ2-6 . TRBV9 TGTGCCAGCAGCGTACAGCTTCCAGACTACTCTGGGGCCAACGTCCTGACTTTC CASSVQLPDYSGANVLTF
. TRBJ1-5 . TRBV19 TGTGCCAGTAGTATCCCGGGGGGGCAGCCCCAGCATTTT CASSIPGGQPQHF
. TRBJ2-7 . TRBV2 TGTGCCAGCACGTTACAGGACTCCTACGAGCAGTACTTC CASTLQDSYEQYF
. TRBJ2-2 TRBD2 TRBV7-2 TGTGCCAGCAGCTTGGATAGCGGGAGCCCCGGGGAGCTGTTTTTT CASSLDSGSPGELFF
once TRBJ2-3 . TRBV11-2 TGTGCCAGCAGCTCACGCCGGGACTCGATGGAAGATACGCAGTATTTT CASSSRRDSMEDTQYF
. TRBJ2-1 . TRBV27 TGTGCCAGCAGCTTGGGCGGGGTCTCCCCCAGCTCCTACAATGAGCAGTTCTTC CASSLGGVSPSSYNEQFF
. TRBJ2-6 . TRBV9 TGTGCCAGCAGCGTACTTCAGGGAAGCTCTGGGGCCAACGTCCTGACTTTC CASSVLQGSSGANVLTF
. TRBJ1-3 TRBD1 TRBV6-5 TGTGCCAGCAGTTCCACAGGGGCCTCTGGAAACACCATATATTTT CASSSTGASGNTIYF
. TRBJ2-1 . TRBV7-9 TGTGCCAGCAGCCCGATAGCCTCCAATGAGCAGTTCTTC CASSPIASNEQFF
. TRBJ2-1 . TRBV5-6 TGTGCCAGCACCCCGGTGGGGGGTCAGGGGGGCAATGAGCAGTTCTTC CASTPVGGQGGNEQFF
. TRBJ1-2 TRBD1 TRBV2 TGTGCCAGCAGCCAACCGGGACAGGGGGTTAACTATGGCTACACCTTC CASSQPGQGVNYGYTF
. TRBJ2-2 . TRBV18 TGTGCCAGCTCACCACTAGGGGTCCGAACGGGAGCCGGGGAGCTGTTTTTT CASSPLGVRTGAGELFF
. TRBJ2-7 . TRBV28 TGTGCCAGCAAAACCATGACCGGGGTGTCCTACGAGCAGTACTTC CASKTMTGVSYEQYF
. TRBJ2-2 TRBD2 TRBV12-5 TGTGCTAGTGAGGGAGCGGGGGGTCCTAACACCGGGGAGCTGTTTTTT CASEGAGGPNTGELFF
. TRBJ2-4 TRBD1 TRBV5-1 TGCGCCAGCAGCTTGAGGGAGGACAGGGGAAACATTCAGTACTTC CASSLREDRGNIQYF
. TRBJ1-2 TRBD1 TRBV7-2 TGTGCCAGCAGCTCCGTCGGGTTCTTGACAGGGGACTATGGCTACACCTTC CASSSVGFLTGDYGYTF